Described below is a single T cell receptor (beta chain) sequence and its context. What it recognizes is unknown. Profiling relied on immunoSEQ multiplex PCR, and the TCRdb table lists in-frame clones only, not all of them. The sample records roughly 2.6 million clones, around nine tenths being singletons. This record comes from a study of shared clonotypes between healthy human individuals. Study results and caveats: How much donors shared clonotypes was expected to be affected by sequencing depth.

Germline V gene sequence: CDR1 MNHNY, CDR2 SVGAGI (reference sequence). The length of the CDR3 is 16 residues. V gave up 6 bases and J gave up 6 bases, with 20 bases separating them. The chain joins TRBV6-6 to TRBJ2-2, with TRBD2 as a possible D gene (5 bases). The TCR comes from a man aged 18 to 30 in good health. What was sequenced was naive CD4+ T cells sorted from blood. Subset: CD45RA+ positively selected. The CDR3 region has the DNA TGTGCCAGCAGCCCCCGTGGTGGGGTCGGGGCCGGGGAGCTGTTTTTT. Translated, it gives CASSPRGGVGAGELFF.